These 28 T cell receptor beta chains share one sample of origin, sequenced in a study of cytomegalovirus exposure and HLA in healthy donors. The PCR employed 60 Vbeta primers together with 13 Jbeta primers. Only in-frame clones appear in the TCRdb table, and some are missing; sequencing was by immunoSEQ multiplex PCR. The data contain under 100,000 clones, more than 60% of them singletons. The sample comprised PBMCs. Receptors originate from a human donor in good health.

The chain has TRBV6-6 and TRBJ1-1; tentatively, D is TRBD1 (5 bases). The length of the CDR3 is 15 residues. V shed 5 bases and J shed 1 base, with 14 bases lying between them. Germline V gives CDR1 MNHNY, CDR2 SVGAGI (reference sequence). Written as DNA, the CDR3 is TGTGCCAGCAGTGACCTTGGGGGGGGGAACACTGAAGCTTTCTTT. Protein: CASSDLGGGNTEAFF.

V usage is TRBV11-3 and J usage is TRBJ2-3; 12 positions agree with TRBD2. J was trimmed by 8 bases and V by 5 bases; bases with no gene match: 14. There are 17 residues in the CDR3. Germline V gives CDR1 SGHNT, CDR2 YENEEA. This CDR3 reads CASSRGVGLAGGTTQYF. CDR3 nucleotides: TGTGCCAGCAGCCGTGGGGTGGGGCTAGCGGGGGGGACTACGCAGTATTTT. The complete variable domain, with remaining parts taken from reference TRBV11-3 and TRBJ2-3, reads EAGVVQSPRYKIIEKKQPVAFWCNPISGHNTLYWYLQNLGQGPELLIRYENEEAVDDSQLPKDRFSAERLKGVDSTLKIQPAELGDSAVYLCASSRGVGLAGGTTQYFGPGTRLTVL.

V and J are TRBV7-8 and TRBJ1-6; D is unclear. V was cut by 1 base and J by 0 bases, with 7 bases left in between. The CDR3 consists of 16 residues. The germline V gene encodes CDR1 SGHVS and CDR2 FQNEAQ. The CDR3 coding sequence is TGTGCCAGCAGCTTAGATAGGAGCTCCTATAATTCACCCCTCCACTTT. Encoded protein: CASSLDRSSYNSPLHF.

The chain has TRBV5-6 and TRBJ1-6; TRBD1 aligns across 12 bases. The CDR3 totals 16 residues. Per germline, CDR1 SGHDT and CDR2 YYEEEE. V lost 3 bases, J lost 10 bases, and 8 bases stayed unmatched. The CDR3 is CASSYRDRGRGSPLHF. DNA of the CDR3: TGTGCCAGCAGCTACCGGGACAGGGGGCGCGGCTCACCCCTCCACTTT.

The chain is built from TRBV9 and TRBJ1-1, with a weak D call TRBD1 (5 bases). V was clipped by 4 bases and J by 4 bases, with 20 bases between them. The CDR3 is 16 residues long. Germline values: CDR1 SGDLS, CDR2 YYNGEE. The CDR3 spells CASSTPQGPGVTEAFF. The CDR3 DNA reads as TGTGCCAGCAGCACCCCCCAGGGCCCGGGGGTCACTGAAGCTTTCTTT.

The table lists this clone with a few counts. The chain uses TRBV4-3 and TRBJ1-2, with D perhaps matching TRBD1 (6 bases). Trimming stripped 0 bases from V and 7 bases from J, with 15 bases between. The CDR3 loop spans 15 amino acids. In germline, CDR1 is LGHNA, CDR2 YSLEER. CDR3: CASSQDSDRLGGYTF. DNA of the CDR3: TGCGCCAGCAGCCAAGATTCCGACAGGTTGGGTGGCTACACCTTC.

This chain connects TRBV4-1 to TRBJ1-6, with 7 bases fitting TRBD1. Trimming took 0 bases from V and 8 from J; bases not matched to a gene: 13. From germline, CDR1 is MGHRA and CDR2 YSYEKL. The CDR3 consists of 18 residues. CDR3 nucleotides: TGCGCCAGCAGCCAAGATTTAGGGGCCCGGACAGGTTATTCACCCCTCCACTTT. It codes for CASSQDLGARTGYSPLHF.

This clone was recorded a few times. V and J are TRBV13 and TRBJ1-4; 7 bases line up with TRBD1. Trimming cost V 3 bases and J 5 bases; bases outside gene matches: 3. CDR3 size: 14 residues. The germline V gene encodes CDR1 PRHDT and CDR2 FYEKMQ (reference sequence). CDR3 sequence reads: CASSLGQRNEKLFF. The DNA of the CDR3 is TGTGCCAGCAGCTTGGGACAGAGGAATGAAAAACTGTTTTTT.

In this sample, this clone turned up a few times. The V and J genes are TRBV6-1 and TRBJ1-6; tentative D call: TRBD1 (6 bases). V lost 6 bases and J lost 3, with 12 bases in between. Germline V lookup: CDR1 MNHNS, CDR2 SASEGT. The CDR3 covers 15 residues. CDR3 amino acids: CASSGQLIYNSPLHF. CDR3 coding DNA: TGTGCCAGCAGCGGACAGCTGATCTATAATTCACCCCTCCACTTT.

The DNA for the CDR3 is TGTGCCAGCAGCGCGAGGACAGGGGTTAATGAAAAACTGTTTTTT. Amino acid sequence: CASSARTGVNEKLFF. The rearrangement uses TRBV5-4 and TRBJ1-4; the match to TRBD1 covers 9 bases. Trimming cost V 4 bases and J 4 bases; bases outside gene matches: 5. CDR3 size: 15 residues. Germline CDR1 is SGHNT and CDR2 is YYREEE (reference sequence).

The chain uses TRBV5-4 and TRBJ2-7; possible D gene TRBD1, 6 bases. Trimming shortened V by 4 bases and J by 2 bases, and 16 bases separated the two germline ends. This CDR3 contains 15 residues. Germline V gives CDR1 SGHNT, CDR2 YYREEE (reference sequence). CDR3 sequence: CASSHRDKNPYEQYF. For the CDR3, the DNA is TGTGCCAGCAGCCACCGGGACAAAAATCCCTACGAGCAGTACTTC. Using reference TRBV5-4 and TRBJ2-7 for the parts outside the CDR3, the full variable domain is ETGVTQSPTHLIKTRGQQVTLRCSSQSGHNTVSWYQQALGQGPQFIFQYYREEENGRGNFPPRFSGLQFPNYSSELNVNALELDDSALYLCASSHRDKNPYEQYFGPGTRLTVT.

The chain combines TRBV5-4 with TRBJ1-1, with a weak D call TRBD1 (5 bases). The CDR3 sequence is 14 residues long. Germline values: CDR1 SGHNT, CDR2 YYREEE (reference sequence). Trimming cost V 4 bases and J 2 bases, with 12 bases left between them. The DNA for the CDR3 is TGTGCCAGCAGCCTGGGGGGGGGAAACACTGAAGCTTTCTTT. Translating it yields CASSLGGGNTEAFF.

The rearrangement links TRBV9 to TRBJ2-5; 8 bases fit TRBD1. The CDR3 sequence is 13 residues long. CDR1 SGDLS and CDR2 YYNGEE come from the germline V gene. V was pared by 4 bases and J by 5 bases, with 4 bases of the junction left unmatched. This CDR3 is CASSNRGSETQYF. CDR3 nucleotides: TGTGCCAGCAGCAACAGGGGGTCGGAGACCCAGTACTTC. Drawing the rest from reference TRBV9 and TRBJ2-5, the complete variable domain is DSGVTQTPKHLITATGQRVTLRCSPRSGDLSVYWYQQSLDQGLQFLIQYYNGEERAKGNILERFSAQQFPDLHSELNLSSLELGDSALYFCASSNRGSETQYFGPGTRLLVL.

V is TRBV7-2 and J is TRBJ1-5; 7 bases are a match to TRBD1. The CDR3 sequence is 16 residues long. Germline loops: CDR1 SGHTA, CDR2 FQGNSA. After removal of 4 bases from V and 1 base from J, the junction contained 7 bases not matched to a gene. CDR3 region: CASSSGGYLSNQPQHF. CDR3 nucleotide sequence: TGTGCCAGCAGCTCAGGGGGGTACCTGAGCAATCAGCCCCAGCATTTT.

This chain uses TRBV5-6 with TRBJ2-3; no firm D call. V was trimmed by 5 bases and J by 0 bases, leaving 7 bases between them. This CDR3 is 13 amino acids long. Germline values: CDR1 SGHDT, CDR2 YYEEEE. CDR3 amino acids: CASRVVSTDTQYF. The CDR3 nucleotides read TGTGCCAGCAGGGTAGTGAGCACAGATACGCAGTATTTT.

The chain's CDR3 is CASSLERAPQETQYF. In DNA form, the CDR3 reads TGCGCCAGCAGCTTGGAGAGGGCACCTCAAGAGACCCAGTACTTC. The chain has TRBV5-1 and TRBJ2-5; tentative D call: TRBD2 (5 bases). CDR3 length: 15 amino acids. Looked up from germline, CDR1 is SGHRS and CDR2 is YFSETQ. The V and J ends lost 0 bases and 2 bases respectively, with 11 bases between them.

V gene TRBV5-1 combines with J gene TRBJ1-1, with a tentative D call TRBD1 (5 bases). This CDR3 spans 13 amino acids. Germline V gives CDR1 SGHRS, CDR2 YFSETQ. Trimming removed 5 bases from V and 0 bases from J, with 8 bases in between. CDR3: CASSDSMNTEAFF. The DNA for the CDR3 is TGCGCCAGCAGTGACAGCATGAACACTGAAGCTTTCTTT.

This clone was seen more than once but under ten times. The chain links TRBV19 to TRBJ1-2; D perhaps matches TRBD1 (6 bases). V gave up 8 bases and J gave up 8 bases, with 27 bases separating them. Per the germline V gene, CDR1 is LNHDA and CDR2 is SQIVND (reference sequence). CDR3 length equals 16 residues. The CDR3 sequence is CASSARSRGNRRGYTF. The CDR3 DNA follows: TGTGCCAGTTCCGCTCGGAGTAGGGGGAACCGGCGGGGCTACACCTTC.

This chain links TRBV30 with TRBJ2-7, with D perhaps matching TRBD2 (6 bases). With 1 base removed from V and 0 bases from J, the gap between germline ends came to 10 bases. The germline CDR1 and CDR2 sequences are GTSNPN and SVGIG (reference sequence). The CDR3 is 14 residues long. The CDR3: CAWSAGLGSYEQYF. As DNA, the CDR3 is TGTGCCTGGAGTGCGGGACTGGGCTCCTACGAGCAGTACTTC.

The chain links TRBV6-6 to TRBJ2-7, with TRBD2 identical over 13 bases. CDR1 and CDR2 (germline): MNHNY, SVGAGI (reference sequence). This CDR3 comprises 14 residues. V shed 7 bases, J shed 2 bases, and the junction held 2 bases outside the gene matches. CDR3 DNA: TGTGCCAGCACCGGGACTAGCGGGGCCTACGAGCAGTACTTC. Translated, it gives CASTGTSGAYEQYF.

The rearrangement links TRBV9 to TRBJ2-2; a weak D match, TRBD2 (5 bases). This CDR3 is built from 15 residues. Germline CDR1 and CDR2: SGDLS and YYNGEE. The V end lost 0 bases, the J end lost 4 bases, and 10 bases lay between the germline ends. In DNA, the CDR3 is TGTGCCAGCAGCGTAGGTGGTGGACTCACCGGGGAGCTGTTTTTT. Translated, it gives CASSVGGGLTGELFF.

CDR3 DNA: TGTGCCAGCAGCGACAGGGTCTATAATTCACCCCTCCACTTT. It yields the protein CASSDRVYNSPLHF. The chain carries TRBV13 and TRBJ1-6, with TRBD1 matching over 7 bases. CDR1 and CDR2 (germline): PRHDT, FYEKMQ (reference sequence). The CDR3 extends over 14 amino acids. Unmatched junction bases numbered 1, after V lost 5 bases and J lost 3 bases.

This chain links TRBV6-6 with TRBJ1-1; D is perhaps TRBD1 (6 bases). Germline assignment: CDR1 MNHNY and CDR2 SVGAGI (reference sequence). This CDR3 contains 16 residues. V dropped 0 bases and J dropped 6 bases, with 17 bases sitting between them. The CDR3 bases are TGTGCCAGCAGTTACTCGGCTGACAACCCAGGGGCTGAAGCTTTCTTT. Its translation is CASSYSADNPGAEAFF.

The chain employs TRBV7-9 and TRBJ2-5, with TRBD2 as a possible D gene (5 bases). Trimming cost V 1 base and J 3 bases, with 9 bases left between them. The CDR3 totals 14 residues. Germline V gene data show CDR1 as SEHNR and CDR2 as FQNEAQ (reference sequence). CDR3 in DNA: TGTGCCAGCAGCTTAGTGACCGGGAAAGAGACCCAGTACTTC. Amino acids: CASSLVTGKETQYF.

V usage is TRBV7-9 and J usage is TRBJ2-7; 7 bases are shared with TRBD1. The J segment lost 5 bases and the V segment lost 1 base, leaving 8 bases of the junction unmatched. Germline CDR1 SEHNR, CDR2 FQNEAQ (reference sequence). The CDR3 loop spans 15 amino acids. CDR3 region: CASSLVAQGVHEQYF. The DNA of the CDR3 is TGTGCCAGCAGCTTAGTCGCGCAGGGGGTCCACGAGCAGTACTTC.

This chain uses TRBV14 with TRBJ2-7, with D perhaps TRBD1 (6 bases). Trimming removed 5 bases at V and 0 bases at J, with 14 bases between. This CDR3 region has 15 residues. Germline V gene sequence: CDR1 SGHDN, CDR2 FVKESK. The CDR3 loop reads CASSNYRASSYEQYF. CDR3 nucleotides: TGTGCCAGCAGCAACTACAGGGCCAGCTCCTACGAGCAGTACTTC.

This chain uses TRBV9 with TRBJ2-1; 9 bases match TRBD1. J was trimmed by 9 bases and V by 3 bases; bases with no gene match: 10. The CDR3 is 15 residues long. The germline V gene encodes CDR1 SGDLS and CDR2 YYNGEE. The CDR3 coding sequence is TGTGCCAGCAGCGCCCGGGACAGGGTAGGAGGTGAGCAGTTCTTC. Its translation is CASSARDRVGGEQFF.

The chain recombines TRBV9 with TRBJ2-5; 7 bases agree with TRBD2. V lost 4 bases to trimming and J lost 1 base; unmatched junction nucleotides: 7. Germline loops: CDR1 SGDLS, CDR2 YYNGEE. This CDR3 has 15 residues. DNA for the CDR3: TGTGCCAGCAGCCACCGGGACTACCCCCAAGAGACCCAGTACTTC. It yields the protein CASSHRDYPQETQYF.